The 32 T cell receptor beta chains listed next were all sequenced from one sample in a study of response to subunit inactivated influenza vaccine. A single record per CDR3 protein comes from TCRdb applying MiXCR to the RT-PCR reads. The data hold roughly 670,000 distinct CDR3 sequences, with roughly 15% observed a single time. The material was PBMCs from blood, obtained 14 to 15 days before vaccination. Source of these receptors: a man aged 50 to 59 who received an inactivated influenza vaccine.

The chain combines TRBV3-1 with TRBJ1-1, with D possibly TRBD1 on 5 matching bases. Germline V gene lookup returns CDR1 LGHDT and CDR2 YNNKEL (reference sequence). V lost 4 bases to trimming and J lost 1 base, with 13 bases between them. The CDR3 sequence is 15 residues long. The CDR3: CASSPAGGGNTEAFF. CDR3 DNA: TGTGCCAGCAGCCCCGCGGGGGGGGGGAACACTGAAGCTTTCTTT.

The chain joins TRBV28 to TRBJ1-2; 10 positions match TRBD1. J lost 2 bases, V lost 8 bases, and 2 bases had no gene match. The CDR3 runs to 13 residues. The germline V gene encodes CDR1 MDHEN and CDR2 SYDVKM. DNA for the CDR3: TGTGCCAGCCAGGACAGGGGGAACTATGGCTACACCTTC. Its protein product is CASQDRGNYGYTF.

This clonotype was detected many times. V and J are TRBV29-1 and TRBJ1-2; D gene uncertain. V lost 4 bases and J 6 bases, leaving 15 bases between the germline ends. This CDR3 contains 13 residues. The V gene's germline CDR1 is SQVTM and CDR2 ANQGSEA. The CDR3 DNA is TGCAGCGTTGTTGGTCCGGGGATGGATGGCTACACCTTC. Translated: CSVVGPGMDGYTF. Drawing the rest from reference TRBV29-1 and TRBJ1-2, the complete variable domain is SAVISQKPSRDICQRGTSLTIQCQVDSQVTMMFWYRQQPGQSLTLIATANQGSEATYESGFVIDKFPISRPNLTFSTLTVSNMSPEDSSIYLCSVVGPGMDGYTFGSGTRLTVV.

Only a few counts were recorded for this clonotype. The rearrangement joins TRBV6-2 or TRBV6-3 to TRBJ2-7; TRBD1 might be the D (6 bases). This CDR3 region has 14 residues. Germline loops: CDR1 MNHEY, CDR2 SVGEGT. The germline V and J ends were trimmed by 4 bases and 4 bases, with 14 bases remaining between them. Here the CDR3 DNA reads TGTGCCAGCAGTTGGGGGCGAGGGGCATACGAGCAGTACTTC. It codes for CASSWGRGAYEQYF.

This clonotype has a count of ten or more. The chain recombines TRBV7-2 with TRBJ2-5; D unresolved. Per the germline V gene, CDR1 is SGHTA and CDR2 is FQGNSA. CDR3 size: 15 residues. The V gene lost 5 bases and the J gene lost 1 base, with 14 bases spanning the gap. The CDR3 region is CASSKGDRTQETQYF. The CDR3 DNA reads as TGTGCCAGCAGCAAGGGTGACCGTACCCAAGAGACCCAGTACTTC.

This rearrangement joins TRBV9 to TRBJ2-7; 12 nucleotides agree with TRBD2. Germline V gene data show CDR1 as SGDLS and CDR2 as YYNGEE. J lost 3 bases, V lost 0 bases, and 1 base had no gene match. This CDR3 has 15 residues. CDR3 in DNA: TGTGCCAGCAGCGTAGGGACTAGCGGGAACTACGAGCAGTACTTC. It codes for CASSVGTSGNYEQYF.

With respect to this clonotype: The germline gene is not matched at one end of the junction; a read error may be the cause. The rearrangement joins TRBV11-2 to TRBJ2-3, with 13 bases fitting TRBD2. Germline V gene lookup returns CDR1 SGHAT and CDR2 FQNNGV. The CDR3 totals 20 residues. DNA for the CDR3: TGTGCCAGCGGCAGCCGGGTTCGGGGACTAGCGGGAATGAGCATAGATACGCAGTATTTT. Encoded protein: CASGSRVRGLAGMSIDTQYF.

This clonotype occurred many times. The chain employs TRBV3-1 and TRBJ2-5, with no clear D. The germline V and J ends were trimmed by 5 bases and 4 bases, with 8 bases remaining between them. The CDR3 runs 12 residues. Germline CDR1 LGHDT, CDR2 YNNKEL (reference sequence). The CDR3 protein is CASSSAGETQYF. The CDR3 DNA is TGTGCCAGCAGCTCAGCCGGAGAGACCCAGTACTTC.

This clonotype was counted between two and nine times. J is TRBJ2-7 and V is TRBV6-2 or TRBV6-3, with 9 positions matching TRBD1. V lost 5 bases, J lost 6 bases, and 11 bases stayed unmatched. In germline, CDR1 is MNHEY, CDR2 SVGEGT. The CDR3 contains 15 residues. The CDR3 sequence: CASSGLTGGVGEQYF. In DNA, the CDR3 is TGTGCCAGCAGTGGACTCACAGGGGGCGTCGGCGAGCAGTACTTC.

This clonotype was seen only a few times. V is TRBV12-3 or TRBV12-4 and J is TRBJ1-1; D is perhaps TRBD1 (5 bases). The CDR3 totals 14 residues. V lost 7 bases and J lost 2, with 14 bases in between. The CDR3 here is CASNPTGANTEAFF. CDR3 in DNA: TGTGCCAGCAATCCTACAGGAGCCAACACTGAAGCTTTCTTT.

The chain recombines TRBV2 with TRBJ2-7; a possible D gene is TRBD2 (6 bases). V was shortened by 7 bases and J by 0 bases, with 16 bases between the two germline ends. Looked up from germline, CDR1 is SNHLY and CDR2 is FYNNEI. The CDR3 has 15 amino acids. The CDR3 bases are TGTGCCAGCACCATTCTAGCGACTCGCTCCTACGAGCAGTACTTC. Translated: CASTILATRSYEQYF.

This clonotype has ten or more counts. The chain couples TRBV10-3 to TRBJ2-3; 11 positions match TRBD1. The junction had 4 bases not matched to a gene; V was cut back by 4 bases and J by 4 bases. Germline lookup yields CDR1 ENHRY and CDR2 SYGVKD. The CDR3 covers 15 residues. CDR3 loop: CAISAPGQGADTQYF. The CDR3 DNA reads as TGTGCCATCAGTGCACCGGGACAGGGGGCAGATACGCAGTATTTT.

This clonotype turned up a few times. The chain recombines TRBV7-9 with TRBJ2-5; TRBD2 is a possible D gene (7 bases). This CDR3 is built from 15 residues. The V and J ends lost 5 bases and 5 bases respectively, with 18 bases between them. In germline, CDR1 is SEHNR, CDR2 FQNEAQ (reference sequence). The CDR3 protein is CASSRGAGYLETQYF. The CDR3 region has the DNA TGTGCCAGCAGCCGGGGGGCCGGGTACCTGGAGACCCAGTACTTC.

This clonotype was seen a few times. J is TRBJ2-7 and V is TRBV14, with D perhaps matching TRBD2 (5 bases). CDR1 SGHDN and CDR2 FVKESK come from the germline V gene. The CDR3 runs 14 residues. V shed 3 bases and J shed 8 bases, with 17 bases lying between them. As DNA, the CDR3 is TGTGCCAGCAGCCAGGGGTATCTCGTCGGGAAGCAGTACTTC. Amino acids: CASSQGYLVGKQYF.

This clonotype was found a few times. The chain couples TRBV6-5 to TRBJ2-2, with D maybe TRBD1 (5 bases). The CDR3 runs to 14 residues. V lost 0 bases to trimming and J lost 6 bases, with 8 bases between them. CDR1 and CDR2 (germline): MNHEY, SVGAGI. CDR3 in amino acids: CASSYSRDPGELFF. Here the CDR3 DNA reads TGTGCCAGCAGTTACTCCAGGGATCCCGGGGAGCTGTTTTTT.

The chain employs TRBV6-5 and TRBJ1-2, with a weak D call TRBD1 (6 bases). Germline V CDR1 and CDR2: MNHEY, SVGAGI. The CDR3 extends over 15 amino acids. Deletions cut 0 bases from V and 0 bases from J, with 8 bases between. The CDR3 DNA reads TGTGCCAGCAGTTACTCAGGGGGATCTAACTATGGCTACACCTTC. This sequence encodes CASSYSGGSNYGYTF.

The chain joins TRBV20-1 to TRBJ2-5; no clear D. V shed 2 bases and J shed 5 bases, with 15 bases lying between them. Per germline, CDR1 DFQATT and CDR2 SNEGSKA (reference sequence). The CDR3 spans 14 residues. DNA for the CDR3: TGCAGTGCTAGACGAGGCAGTGCAGAGGAGACCCAGTACTTC. Its translation: CSARRGSAEETQYF.

V and J are TRBV20-1 and TRBJ2-6, with D possibly called TRBD1 or TRBD2 (5 bases each). The CDR3 is made up of 18 amino acids. V lost 0 bases and J lost 0, with 15 bases in between. Germline CDR1 reads DFQATT; CDR2 reads SNEGSKA (reference sequence). As DNA, the CDR3 is TGCAGTGCTAGAGATTCGGGACGGTCTAGCTCTGGGGCCAACGTCCTGACTTTC. Protein: CSARDSGRSSSGANVLTF.

DNA for the CDR3: TGTGCCAGCAGCTTAGGACAGGAGTACTACGAGCAGTACTTC. It is translated as CASSLGQEYYEQYF. This chain connects TRBV7-9 to TRBJ2-7; tentative D call: TRBD1 (6 bases). The CDR3 length is 14 residues. Germline CDR1 and CDR2: SEHNR and FQNEAQ (reference sequence). Deletions cut 1 base from V and 3 bases from J, with 10 bases between.

The chain carries TRBV6-5 and TRBJ2-1; D gene unclear. The germline V gene has CDR1 MNHEY and CDR2 SVGAGI. The CDR3 spans 16 residues. Trimming took off 0 bases at V and 6 bases at J, with 15 bases between the two ends. The CDR3, as DNA: TGTGCCAGCAGTTACTCGTTAGGTAGCCGGGCCAATGAGCAGTTCTTC. Protein: CASSYSLGSRANEQFF.

V usage is TRBV7-2 and J usage is TRBJ1-2, with D perhaps TRBD1 (6 bases). V was pared by 5 bases and J by 2 bases, with 12 bases between. Germline V gene lookup returns CDR1 SGHTA and CDR2 FQGNSA. CDR3 length: 14 amino acids. CDR3 coding DNA: TGTGCCAGCAGCCCAAATACAGGGAACTATGGCTACACCTTC. Translating gives CASSPNTGNYGYTF.

This clonotype showed up just a few times. This chain links TRBV20-1 with TRBJ1-5; possible D gene TRBD1, 6 bases. V was cut by 6 bases and J by 2 bases, with 14 bases left in between. Germline loops: CDR1 DFQATT, CDR2 SNEGSKA (reference sequence). The CDR3 sequence is 14 residues long. This CDR3 is CSALPGAGNQPQHF. The CDR3 region has the DNA TGCAGTGCCCTCCCGGGGGCGGGCAATCAGCCCCAGCATTTT.

The chain recombines TRBV28 with TRBJ2-7, with a tentative D call TRBD2 (5 bases). The germline CDR1 and CDR2 sequences are MDHEN and SYDVKM. The CDR3 runs to 14 residues. V lost 5 bases, J lost 0 bases, and 11 bases lay in between. The CDR3 protein is CASSRSGISYEQYF. The CDR3 DNA follows: TGTGCCAGCAGTAGGTCCGGGATCTCCTACGAGCAGTACTTC.

The chain employs TRBV28 and TRBJ1-4; tentative D call: TRBD1 (5 bases). Trimming shortened V by 6 bases and J by 4 bases, and 15 bases separated the two germline ends. The CDR3 is made up of 15 amino acids. Germline V gene data show CDR1 as MDHEN and CDR2 as SYDVKM. The CDR3 region is CASSPEGPLNEKLFF. CDR3 nucleotides: TGTGCCAGCAGCCCGGAGGGGCCCCTTAATGAAAAACTGTTTTTT. The whole variable domain, filled in from reference TRBV28 and TRBJ1-4, reads DVKVTQSSRYLVKRTGEKVFLECVQDMDHENMFWYRQDPGLGLRLIYFSYDVKMKEKGDIPEGYSVSREKKERFSLILESASTNQTSMYLCASSPEGPLNEKLFFGSGTQLSVL.

The chain combines TRBV12-3 or TRBV12-4 with TRBJ2-2; the D gene is possibly TRBD2 (7 bases). The CDR3 covers 15 residues. V lost 6 bases and J 7 bases, leaving 18 bases between the germline ends. The CDR3 DNA sequence: TGTGCCAGCAGCTATCTGGCGGGGGCGGGCGGGGAGCTGTTTTTT. Protein: CASSYLAGAGGELFF.

This chain links TRBV4-2 with TRBJ2-1; 15 bases match TRBD2. This CDR3 is built from 16 residues. The germline gives CDR1 LGHNA, CDR2 YNFKEQ. V lost 2 bases and J lost 6; bases outside the gene matches: 2. Here the CDR3 reads CASSQRGLAGGNEQFF. In DNA, the CDR3 is TGTGCCAGCAGCCAAAGGGGACTAGCGGGGGGCAATGAGCAGTTCTTC.

The sample holds a few counts of this clonotype. The chain recombines TRBV10-2 with TRBJ2-3, with a tentative D call TRBD2 (6 bases). This CDR3 has 17 amino acids. The V end lost 0 bases, the J end lost 2 bases, and 15 bases lay between the germline ends. Per the germline V gene, CDR1 is WSHSY and CDR2 is SAAADI. CDR3 in DNA: TGCGCCAGCAGTGAGTCGCCGGGACTCCGCATCACAGATACGCAGTATTTT. Translation: CASSESPGLRITDTQYF.

The chain combines TRBV2 with TRBJ1-3, with a weak D call TRBD1 (6 bases). The CDR3 has 12 residues. From germline, CDR1 is SNHLY and CDR2 FYNNEI. Trimming removed 7 bases from V and 5 bases from J, with 9 bases in between. The CDR3, as DNA: TGTGCCAGCACGGGGGCGCGAAACACCATATATTTT. It is translated as CASTGARNTIYF.

There are many counts of this clonotype. The V gene is TRBV20-1, the J gene TRBJ1-1, with D possibly TRBD1 on 6 matching bases. Germline V lookup: CDR1 DFQATT, CDR2 SNEGSKA (reference sequence). The V end lost 2 bases, the J end lost 4 bases, and 11 bases lay between the germline ends. The CDR3 is made up of 13 amino acids. The CDR3 loop reads CSARLTGPTEAFF. In DNA, the CDR3 is TGCAGTGCTAGACTAACAGGGCCCACTGAAGCTTTCTTT.

The V gene is TRBV5-6, the J gene TRBJ2-7; no definite D call. The CDR3 runs 12 residues. Germline V CDR1 and CDR2: SGHDT, YYEEEE. V gave up 1 base and J gave up 5 bases, with 7 bases separating them. CDR3 loop: CASSLFGNEQYF. CDR3 DNA sequence: TGTGCCAGCAGCTTGTTTGGTAACGAGCAGTACTTC.

The V gene is TRBV29-1, the J gene TRBJ2-1; no clear D. The CDR3 has 12 amino acids. From germline, CDR1 is SQVTM and CDR2 ANQGSEA. Between the trimmed V and J ends, which lost 2 bases and 3 bases, there was a span of 5 bases. The CDR3 DNA is TGCAGCGTTGAACCTAACTACAATGAGCAGTTCTTC. Encoded protein: CSVEPNYNEQFF.

This clonotype came up a few times. The gene calls are TRBV28 and TRBJ2-3; D call uncertain. The CDR3 spans 17 residues. Between the trimmed V and J ends, which lost 6 bases and 3 bases, there was a span of 22 bases. Germline values: CDR1 MDHEN, CDR2 SYDVKM. The CDR3 DNA reads TGTGCCAGCAGCTTTGGGAAAATTGTAAGGTATACAGATACGCAGTATTTT. Residues: CASSFGKIVRYTDTQYF.